The entry below describes one TCR beta chain. Its antigen is not known. This sample was taken from a study of T cell responses to AZD1222 COVID-19 vaccine. The study's findings and limits: Targeting of unmutated variant regions was reportedly seen in nearly half of spike-specific TCRs.

Clones were sequenced by immunoSEQ multiplex PCR, and TCRdb holds only the in-frame ones, with some missing. This table holds 150,000 or so clones, more than 75% found once. The source was peripheral blood, collected on day 0 of AZD1222 vaccination. The receptor comes from an adult in good health.

The CDR3 reads CASTTNGADQPQHF. CDR3 nucleotides: TGTGCCAGCACCACCAACGGGGCGGATCAGCCCCAGCATTTT. The chain carries TRBV6-6 and TRBJ1-5; D perhaps matches TRBD1 (5 bases). Germline CDR1 is MNHNY and CDR2 is SVGAGI (reference sequence). With 7 bases removed from V and 5 bases from J, the gap between germline ends came to 15 bases. This CDR3 region has 14 residues.